Presented here are 23 T cell receptor beta chains from one specimen sequenced in a study of blood T cell repertoires in COVID-19. Repertoires were generated with immunoSEQ multiplex PCR, while TCRdb's copy carries only in-frame clones and drops some. This table holds some 68,000 clones, around 90% found once. The specimen was peripheral blood. The receptors shown here come from a human donor in a cohort sampled during active COVID-19.

The J gene is TRBJ2-7, the V gene TRBV3-1 (or the pseudogene TRBV3-2); D might be TRBD2 (6 bases). Germline V gene lookup returns CDR1 LGHDT and CDR2 YNNKEL (reference sequence). This CDR3 region has 15 residues. V was pared by 4 bases and J by 2 bases, with 15 bases between. CDR3 nucleotides: TGTGCCAGCAGCCGGGACCCGGGAGCGACCTACGAGCAGTACTTC. Translated: CASSRDPGATYEQYF.

The chain carries TRBV24-1 and TRBJ2-2; no firm D call. Germline CDR1 KGHDR, CDR2 SFDVKD. The CDR3 contains 13 residues. V lost 7 bases to trimming and J lost 3 bases, with 8 bases between them. The CDR3 nucleotides read TGTGCCACCAGGTCGGAGTACACCGGGGAGCTGTTTTTT. Encoded protein: CATRSEYTGELFF.

This rearrangement joins TRBV19 to TRBJ1-5; TRBD1 might be the D (6 bases). V was clipped by 5 bases and J by 9 bases, with 14 bases between them. Germline CDR1 is LNHDA and CDR2 is SQIVND (reference sequence). The CDR3 runs 13 residues. CDR3 sequence (DNA): TGTGCCAGTAGTCCTAGGACAGAGGCGCCCCAGCATTTT. As protein: CASSPRTEAPQHF.

Here the CDR3 reads CASSATTGTSDEQYF. CDR3 DNA sequence: TGTGCCAGCAGCGCCACTACCGGGACTAGCGACGAGCAGTACTTC. The chain links TRBV7-3 to TRBJ2-7; the match to TRBD2 covers 10 bases. CDR3 size: 15 residues. Germline V gene sequence: CDR1 SGHTA, CDR2 FQGTGA. V lost 5 bases and J lost 5; bases outside the gene matches: 9.

This chain joins TRBV30 and TRBJ2-1, with 7 bases lining up with TRBD1. The germline CDR1 and CDR2 sequences are GTSNPN and SVGIG (reference sequence). V dropped 1 base and J dropped 7; count of bases not matched to a gene: 7. The CDR3 length is 14 residues. The CDR3 sequence: CAWSGQGLGNEQFF. In DNA form, the CDR3 reads TGTGCCTGGAGTGGACAGGGATTAGGGAATGAGCAGTTCTTC.

A single count supports this clone. V usage is TRBV27 and J usage is TRBJ2-3, with TRBD2 matching over 8 bases. Germline trimming cut 5 bases from V and 1 base from J; bases unmatched to any gene: 8. The V gene's germline CDR1 is MNHEY and CDR2 SMNVEV (reference sequence). The CDR3 runs 16 residues. CDR3 sequence: CASSRGRRGGTDTQYF. The CDR3 coding sequence is TGTGCCAGCAGTCGAGGACGGCGGGGGGGCACAGATACGCAGTATTTT.

The J gene is TRBJ2-6, the V gene TRBV5-8, with D tentatively TRBD1 (6 bases). The germline gives CDR1 SGHTS, CDR2 YDEGEE. This CDR3 is built from 18 residues. Trimming cost V 2 bases and J 3 bases, with 18 bases left between them. Here the CDR3 reads CASSLPGEWGNGANVLTF. CDR3 coding DNA: TGTGCCAGCAGCTTACCAGGGGAATGGGGAAATGGGGCCAACGTCCTGACTTTC.

The chain carries TRBV7-2 and TRBJ1-4; 8 nucleotides line up with TRBD1. There are 16 residues in the CDR3. V lost 5 bases and J lost 0; bases outside the gene matches: 5. Per germline, CDR1 SGHTA and CDR2 FQGNSA. The CDR3, as DNA: TGTGCCAGCAGCCTCGGACAGGGAACAACTAATGAAAAACTGTTTTTT. It yields the protein CASSLGQGTTNEKLFF.

The rearrangement uses TRBV7-9 and TRBJ1-3; D is unclear. The CDR3 totals 17 residues. CDR1 and CDR2 (germline): SEHNR, FQNEAQ (reference sequence). Trimming removed 3 bases from V and 1 base from J, with 16 bases in between. DNA of the CDR3: TGTGCCAGCAGCTTTCCCCCCCCCACAGATTCTGGAAACACCATATATTTT. It is translated as CASSFPPPTDSGNTIYF.

The chain joins TRBV28 to TRBJ1-3, with D unresolved. This CDR3 spans 16 amino acids. In germline, CDR1 is MDHEN, CDR2 SYDVKM. V was clipped by 5 bases and J by 8 bases, with 22 bases between them. The CDR3, as DNA: TGTGCCAGCAGTAGATCGGGTTCACCTACCCACCACACCATATATTTT. Amino acid sequence: CASSRSGSPTHHTIYF.

This sequence joins TRBV28 and TRBJ2-5, with a weak D call TRBD2 (5 bases). The CDR3 covers 11 residues. Germline-derived CDR1 and CDR2 are MDHEN and SYDVKM. Trimming shortened V by 6 bases and J by 5 bases, and 7 bases separated the two germline ends. CDR3 DNA: TGTGCCAGCAGGGACTTCGAGACCCAGTACTTC. Amino acid sequence: CASRDFETQYF.

This chain connects TRBV29-1 to TRBJ1-1; D uncertain. In germline, CDR1 is SQVTM, CDR2 ANQGSEA. The CDR3 loop spans 14 amino acids. The germline V and J ends were trimmed by 0 bases and 5 bases, with 13 bases remaining between them. The CDR3 loop reads CSVEERFRVTEAFF. As DNA, the CDR3 is TGCAGCGTTGAAGAGCGGTTTCGCGTAACTGAAGCTTTCTTT. The whole variable domain, filled in from reference TRBV29-1 and TRBJ1-1, reads SAVISQKPSRDICQRGTSLTIQCQVDSQVTMMFWYRQQPGQSLTLIATANQGSEATYESGFVIDKFPISRPNLTFSTLTVSNMSPEDSSIYLCSVEERFRVTEAFFGQGTRLTVV.

The chain links TRBV7-8 to TRBJ1-5; 7 bases are a match to TRBD1. Trimming took 1 base from V and 1 from J; bases not matched to a gene: 4. CDR1 and CDR2 (germline): SGHVS, FQNEAQ. The CDR3 has 16 residues. The CDR3, as DNA: TGTGCCAGCAGCTTAGAGGGGGCGTCGAGCAATCAGCCCCAGCATTTT. Protein product: CASSLEGASSNQPQHF. Supplemented by reference TRBV7-8 and TRBJ1-5, the full variable domain reads GAGVSQSPRYKVAKRGQDVALRCDPISGHVSLFWYQQALGQGPEFLTYFQNEAQLDKSGLPSDRFFAERPEGSVSTLKIQRTQQEDSAVYLCASSLEGASSNQPQHFGDGTRLSIL.

CDR3 nucleotide sequence: TGTGCCAGCAGTTCCAGGGCCGAAACACCTGAAGCTTTCTTT. Its protein product is CASSSRAETPEAFF. V and J are TRBV7-2 and TRBJ1-1; D is perhaps TRBD1 (5 bases). The CDR3 has 14 amino acids. V lost 6 bases to trimming and J lost 6 bases, with 17 bases between them. The germline CDR1 and CDR2 sequences are SGHTA and FQGNSA.

This chain connects TRBV7-2 to TRBJ1-2; D possibly corresponds to TRBD1 (5 bases). Trimming shortened V by 1 base and J by 5 bases, and 14 bases separated the two germline ends. The CDR3 has 15 amino acids. Germline V gene sequence: CDR1 SGHTA, CDR2 FQGNSA. For the CDR3, the DNA is TGTGCCAGCAGCTTAGACGAAGGGGTAGGGTATGGCTACACCTTC. Residues: CASSLDEGVGYGYTF.

This rearrangement joins TRBV7-2 to TRBJ2-5; no firm D call. V was trimmed by 1 base and J by 2 bases, leaving 14 bases between them. This CDR3 contains 16 residues. The germline V gene encodes CDR1 SGHTA and CDR2 FQGNSA. In DNA form, the CDR3 reads TGTGCCAGCAGCTTAGGAGGCAGTAGAAGACAAGAGACCCAGTACTTC. It codes for CASSLGGSRRQETQYF.

The chain couples TRBV2 to TRBJ1-2; possibly TRBD1 for D (5 bases). The V and J ends lost 6 bases and 5 bases respectively, with 16 bases between them. The CDR3 is 14 residues long. In germline, CDR1 is SNHLY, CDR2 FYNNEI. Here the CDR3 DNA reads TGTGCCAGCAGCCTCAGGGAAGCTCTGTATGGCTACACCTTC. It translates to CASSLREALYGYTF.

This chain uses TRBV5-1 with TRBJ2-7; perhaps TRBD2 as D (6 bases). Trimming cost V 4 bases and J 2 bases, with 13 bases left between them. Germline assignment: CDR1 SGHRS and CDR2 YFSETQ. CDR3 length: 14 amino acids. The CDR3 loop reads CASSTGTGAYEQYF. DNA for the CDR3: TGCGCCAGCAGCACCGGGACGGGGGCCTACGAGCAGTACTTC.

The rearrangement uses TRBV4-1 and TRBJ2-1, with 14 positions matching TRBD2. Germline trimming cut 4 bases from V and 7 bases from J; bases unmatched to any gene: 12. Germline lookup yields CDR1 MGHRA and CDR2 YSYEKL. The CDR3 extends over 18 amino acids. The CDR3 nucleotides are TGCGCCAGCAGCCGACAGACTAGCGGGGGGGCCGGAAAGAATGAGCAGTTCTTC. It codes for CASSRQTSGGAGKNEQFF.

V gene TRBV24-1 combines with J gene TRBJ1-2; TRBD1 agrees at 8 bases. The V and J ends lost 2 bases and 8 bases, in that order; junction bases with no gene match: 0. Germline CDR1 KGHDR, CDR2 SFDVKD. CDR3 size: 12 residues. In DNA form, the CDR3 reads TGTGCCACCAGTGATTGGGACAGGGGCTACACCTTC. Protein: CATSDWDRGYTF.

DNA for the CDR3: TGTGCCAGCAGTGCCACGACAGATCCCTACAATGAGCAGTTCTTC. Translated: CASSATTDPYNEQFF. The chain has TRBV6-2 or TRBV6-3 and TRBJ2-1, with D possibly matching TRBD1 (5 bases). CDR3 length: 15 amino acids. Germline lookup yields CDR1 MNHEY and CDR2 SVGEGT. V dropped 5 bases and J dropped 2 bases, with 13 bases sitting between them.

V usage is TRBV19 and J usage is TRBJ2-3, with D possibly matching TRBD2 (5 bases). Germline V gene lookup returns CDR1 LNHDA and CDR2 SQIVND (reference sequence). The CDR3 is 15 amino acids. Trimming pared 3 bases from V and 3 bases from J, leaving 13 bases between. CDR3 in amino acids: CASSIAAEMTDTQYF. Written as DNA, the CDR3 is TGTGCCAGTAGTATCGCAGCGGAAATGACAGATACGCAGTATTTT. Full variable domain (outside the CDR3, taken from reference TRBV19 and TRBJ2-3): DGGITQSPKYLFRKEGQNVTLSCEQNLNHDAMYWYRQDPGQGLRLIYYSQIVNDFQKGDIAEGYSVSREKKESFPLTVTSAQKNPTAFYLCASSIAAEMTDTQYFGPGTRLTVL.

In its sample, this clone was seen once. This rearrangement joins TRBV11-2 to TRBJ1-1; the D is unclear. The CDR3 sequence is 13 residues long. CDR1 and CDR2 (germline): SGHAT, FQNNGV. V lost 5 bases and J lost 0, with 7 bases in between. CDR3 protein: CASSRGLNTEAFF. The DNA for the CDR3 is TGTGCCAGCAGCCGCGGGTTGAACACTGAAGCTTTCTTT.